A selection of T cell receptor beta chains follows, all from one sample in a study of blood T cell repertoires in COVID-19. Using immunoSEQ multiplex PCR, the repertoire was profiled, and TCRdb retains in-frame clones only, with some absent. Of tens of thousands of clones in the sample, 80% are singletons; the top ten hold 15% to 20%. Sequences were obtained from peripheral blood. The receptors shown here come from a woman older than 75 with acute or convalescent COVID-19. Both conserved end residues are part of each CDR3. D genes are given only for firm matches. Clone sizes are given selectively: once, few, many, or a class where the clone is expanded.

j_gene: TRBJ1-1; d_gene: TRBD1; v_gene: TRBV5-1; abundance: once; CDR3nt: TGCGCCAGCAGTTCCGGGACAGCAAACACTGAAGCTTTCTTT; CDR3aa: CASSSGTANTEAFF
j_gene: TRBJ1-1; d_gene: TRBD1; v_gene: TRBV10-2; abundance: once; CDR3nt: TGCGCCAGCAGCTTCCGCGACAGGGGTAACACTGAAGCTTTCTTT; CDR3aa: CASSFRDRGNTEAFF
j_gene: TRBJ1-1; d_gene: NA; v_gene: TRBV2; abundance: NA; CDR3nt: TGTGCCAGCAGTGAAGATCAGGTCGGCACTGAAGCTTTCTTT; CDR3aa: CASSEDQVGTEAFF
j_gene: TRBJ1-5; d_gene: NA; v_gene: TRBV6-6; abundance: once; CDR3nt: TGTGCCAGCAGTTACTCGTATAGCAATCAGCCCCAGCATTTT; CDR3aa: CASSYSYSNQPQHF
j_gene: TRBJ2-3; d_gene: TRBD2; v_gene: TRBV5-8; abundance: NA; CDR3nt: TGTGCCAGCAGCTGGGATCTGGAGCGGGGGAGCACAGATACGCAGTATTTT; CDR3aa: CASSWDLERGSTDTQYF
j_gene: TRBJ2-7; d_gene: TRBD1; v_gene: TRBV6-5; abundance: NA; CDR3nt: TGTGCCAGCAGGAAAAAGTGGGACAGCCTTTACGAGCAGTACTTC; CDR3aa: CASRKKWDSLYEQYF
j_gene: TRBJ2-2; d_gene: NA; v_gene: TRBV10-3; abundance: many; CDR3nt: TGTGCCATCACTGACGCGTCTAACACCGGGGAGCTGTTTTTT; CDR3aa: CAITDASNTGELFF
j_gene: TRBJ1-5; d_gene: NA; v_gene: TRBV7-8; abundance: NA; CDR3nt: TGTGCCAGCAGCTTACTGGGGGCGAGCAATCAGCCCCAGCATTTT; CDR3aa: CASSLLGASNQPQHF
j_gene: TRBJ1-6; d_gene: TRBD1; v_gene: TRBV19; abundance: once; CDR3nt: TGTGCCAGTAGTGTTGGGACAGGGTCGAATTCACCCCTCCACTTT; CDR3aa: CASSVGTGSNSPLHF
j_gene: TRBJ1-1; d_gene: TRBD1; v_gene: TRBV19; abundance: NA; CDR3nt: TGTGCCAGTAGTAAGGGACAGCTGAACACTGAAGCTTTCTTT; CDR3aa: CASSKGQLNTEAFF
j_gene: TRBJ1-1; d_gene: TRBD1; v_gene: TRBV6-1; abundance: NA; CDR3nt: TGTGCCAGCAGTGATCAGGGGGCGAACACTGAAGCTTTCTTT; CDR3aa: CASSDQGANTEAFF
j_gene: TRBJ1-6; d_gene: NA; v_gene: TRBV19; abundance: NA; CDR3nt: TGTGCCAGTAGTACCGCCACAGGGTCCTATAATTCACCCCTCCACTTT; CDR3aa: CASSTATGSYNSPLHF
j_gene: TRBJ2-3; d_gene: TRBD2; v_gene: TRBV5-6; abundance: once; CDR3nt: TGTGCCAGCAGCTTCCGACTAGCGGGATTCGCAGATACGCAGTATTTT; CDR3aa: CASSFRLAGFADTQYF
j_gene: TRBJ2-7; d_gene: NA; v_gene: TRBV11-2; abundance: NA; CDR3nt: TGTGCCAGCAGCCCCAATTTTGCCAGATATTACGAGCAGTACTTC; CDR3aa: CASSPNFARYYEQYF
j_gene: TRBJ2-3; d_gene: NA; v_gene: TRBV18; abundance: NA; CDR3nt: TGTGCCAGCTCACCACCGACGGGTAACCCCACAGATACGCAGTATTTT; CDR3aa: CASSPPTGNPTDTQYF
j_gene: TRBJ2-1; d_gene: TRBD1; v_gene: TRBV19; abundance: few; CDR3nt: TGTGCCAGTAGTATCGCCGGGACAGGCTCCTACAATGAGCAGTTCTTC; CDR3aa: CASSIAGTGSYNEQFF
j_gene: TRBJ2-1; d_gene: NA; v_gene: TRBV10-3; abundance: few; CDR3nt: TGTGCCATCTCTGGGCAGAACAATGAGCAGTTCTTC; CDR3aa: CAISGQNNEQFF
j_gene: TRBJ1-1; d_gene: NA; v_gene: TRBV7-9; abundance: NA; CDR3nt: TGTGCCAGCAGCTTGATCAGCGGGGAATGGACTGAAGCTTTCTTT; CDR3aa: CASSLISGEWTEAFF